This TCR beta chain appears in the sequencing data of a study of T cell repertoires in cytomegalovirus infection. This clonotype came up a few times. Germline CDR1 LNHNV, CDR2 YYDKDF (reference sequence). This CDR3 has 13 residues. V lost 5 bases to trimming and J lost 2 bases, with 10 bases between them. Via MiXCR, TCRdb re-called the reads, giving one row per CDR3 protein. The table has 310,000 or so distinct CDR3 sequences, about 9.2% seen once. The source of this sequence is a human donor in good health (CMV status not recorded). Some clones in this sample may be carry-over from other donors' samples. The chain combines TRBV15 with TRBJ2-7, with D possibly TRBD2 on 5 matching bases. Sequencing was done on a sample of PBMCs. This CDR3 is CATSPGVTYEQYV. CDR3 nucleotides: TGTGCCACCAGCCCCGGGGTCACCTACGAGCAGTACGTC.